This T cell receptor (beta chain) came from a study of cytomegalovirus exposure and HLA in healthy donors. Both 60 Vbeta primers and 13 Jbeta primers went into the PCR. The table came from immunoSEQ multiplex PCR; TCRdb's copy has only in-frame clones and leaves some out. The data show fewer than 250,000 clones, 65% to 80% seen once. Germline V gene lookup returns CDR1 MDHEN and CDR2 SYDVKM. This CDR3 spans 12 amino acids. Between the trimmed V and J ends, which lost 8 bases and 6 bases, there was a span of 10 bases. The chain combines TRBV28 with TRBJ2-2, with D possibly matching TRBD2 (5 bases). The TCR sequence derives from a girl aged 2 to 9 in good health and CMV-seronegative. Input material: PBMCs. The CDR3 protein is CASRTSPGELFF. CDR3 nucleotides: TGTGCCAGCCGAACTAGTCCCGGGGAGCTGTTTTTT.